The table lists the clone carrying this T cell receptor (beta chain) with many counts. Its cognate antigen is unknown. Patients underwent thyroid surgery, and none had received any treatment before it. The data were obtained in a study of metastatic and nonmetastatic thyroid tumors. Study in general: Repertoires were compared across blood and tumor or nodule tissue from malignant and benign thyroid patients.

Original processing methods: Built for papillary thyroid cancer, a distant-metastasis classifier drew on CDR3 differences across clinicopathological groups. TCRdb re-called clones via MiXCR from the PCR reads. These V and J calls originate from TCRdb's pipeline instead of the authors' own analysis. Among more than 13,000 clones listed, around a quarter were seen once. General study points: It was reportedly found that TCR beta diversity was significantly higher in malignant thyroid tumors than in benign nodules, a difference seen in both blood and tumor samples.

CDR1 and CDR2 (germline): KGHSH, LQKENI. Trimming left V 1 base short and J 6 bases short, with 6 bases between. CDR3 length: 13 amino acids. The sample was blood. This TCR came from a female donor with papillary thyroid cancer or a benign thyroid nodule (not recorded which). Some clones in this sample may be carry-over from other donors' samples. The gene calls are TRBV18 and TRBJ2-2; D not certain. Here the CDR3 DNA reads TGTGCCAGCTCACCACGCGAGCCCGGGGAGCTGTTTTTT. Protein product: CASSPREPGELFF. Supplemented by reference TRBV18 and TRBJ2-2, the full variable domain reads NAGVMQNPRHLVRRRGQEARLRCSPMKGHSHVYWYRQLPEEGLKFMVYLQKENIIDESGMPKERFSAEFPKEGPSILRIQQVVRGDSAAYFCASSPREPGELFFGEGSRLTVL.